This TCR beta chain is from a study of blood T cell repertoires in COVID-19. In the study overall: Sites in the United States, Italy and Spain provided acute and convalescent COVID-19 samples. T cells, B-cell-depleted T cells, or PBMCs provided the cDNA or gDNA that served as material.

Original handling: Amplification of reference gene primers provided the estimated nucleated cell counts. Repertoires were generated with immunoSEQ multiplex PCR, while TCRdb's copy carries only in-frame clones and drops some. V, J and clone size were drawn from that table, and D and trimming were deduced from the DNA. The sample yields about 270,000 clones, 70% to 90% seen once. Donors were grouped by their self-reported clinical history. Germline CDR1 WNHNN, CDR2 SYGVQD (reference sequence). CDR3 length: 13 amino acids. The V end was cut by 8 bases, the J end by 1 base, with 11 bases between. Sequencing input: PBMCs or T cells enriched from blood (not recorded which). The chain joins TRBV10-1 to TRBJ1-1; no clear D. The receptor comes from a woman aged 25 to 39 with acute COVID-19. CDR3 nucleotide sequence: TGCGCCAGCTCTTGGGAGCGGAACACTGAAGCTTTCTTT. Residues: CASSWERNTEAFF.